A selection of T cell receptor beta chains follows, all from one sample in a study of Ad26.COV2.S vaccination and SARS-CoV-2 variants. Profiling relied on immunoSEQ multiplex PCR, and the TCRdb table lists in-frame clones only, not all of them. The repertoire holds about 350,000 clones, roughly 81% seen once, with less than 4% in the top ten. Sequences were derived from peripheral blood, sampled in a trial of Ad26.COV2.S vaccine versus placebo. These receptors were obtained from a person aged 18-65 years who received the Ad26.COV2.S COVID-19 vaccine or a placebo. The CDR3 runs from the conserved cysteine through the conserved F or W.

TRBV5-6	CASSLVGSGNTIYF
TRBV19	CASSARDRGFGGELFF
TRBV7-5	CVRSLGPVDEQFF
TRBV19	CASRLSSGRGYNEQFF
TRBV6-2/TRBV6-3	CASSRGDGELFF
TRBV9	CASSVGASGARRLKDTQYF
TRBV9	CASTKHPAGTQYNEQFF
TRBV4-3	CASSQGRLSSYEQYF
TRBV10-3	CAISASGTRLDGYTF
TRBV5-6	CASSSRRNTEAFF
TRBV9	CASSAREASSYNEQFF
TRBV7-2	CASSPAGAGYSPLHF
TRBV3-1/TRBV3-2	CAAADRANYGYTF
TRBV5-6	CASSLVRDRGGQETQYF
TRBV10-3	CAISDLLGGPGDEQFF
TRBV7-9	CASSVGREQYF
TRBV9	CASSVLGQVQNTGELFF
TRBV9	CASSFGTGRVKLDEQFF
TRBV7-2	CASSLGVTDTQYF
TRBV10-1	CASSRAPPGEQFF
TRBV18	CASSPPGGGSNQPQHF
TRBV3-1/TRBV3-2	CASSQSPDPSGNTIYF
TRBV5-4	CASSLEGGENSPLHF
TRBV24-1	CATSSGTVYEQYF
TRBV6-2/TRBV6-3	CASSPTGDNSPLHF
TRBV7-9	CASSPLRANTGELFF
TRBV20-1	CSARPRGEQYF
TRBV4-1	CASSQLLGGLVFF
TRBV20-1	CSASTGVVRGYTF
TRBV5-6	CASSWNPGIPPYEQYF
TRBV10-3	CANGQGALGTSGTSEQFF
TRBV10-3	CAISDGDRGLPSYNSPLHF
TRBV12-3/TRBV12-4	CASSTGQSYGYTF
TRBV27	CASSLRSSPTEGNEQFF
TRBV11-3	CASSPEGPPYGYTF
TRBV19	CASSPDRAETQYF
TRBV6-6	CASRRYRGGGADTEAFF
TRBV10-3	CASFSGPPSRGDTGELFF
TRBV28	CAIYSGIYAEAFF
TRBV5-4	CASSLTGSGNTIYF
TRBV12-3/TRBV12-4	CASSLRVAFF
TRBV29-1	CSVGGASGDNYNEQFF
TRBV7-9	CASSNLKGNEKLFF
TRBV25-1	CASLGLESTDTQYF
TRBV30	CAGLTGLAGSSTDTQYF
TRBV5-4	CASSNGQGTYGYTF
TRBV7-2	CASSLVGGGWNYGYTF
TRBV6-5	CASARDTEAFF
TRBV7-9	CASSLDDQPQHF